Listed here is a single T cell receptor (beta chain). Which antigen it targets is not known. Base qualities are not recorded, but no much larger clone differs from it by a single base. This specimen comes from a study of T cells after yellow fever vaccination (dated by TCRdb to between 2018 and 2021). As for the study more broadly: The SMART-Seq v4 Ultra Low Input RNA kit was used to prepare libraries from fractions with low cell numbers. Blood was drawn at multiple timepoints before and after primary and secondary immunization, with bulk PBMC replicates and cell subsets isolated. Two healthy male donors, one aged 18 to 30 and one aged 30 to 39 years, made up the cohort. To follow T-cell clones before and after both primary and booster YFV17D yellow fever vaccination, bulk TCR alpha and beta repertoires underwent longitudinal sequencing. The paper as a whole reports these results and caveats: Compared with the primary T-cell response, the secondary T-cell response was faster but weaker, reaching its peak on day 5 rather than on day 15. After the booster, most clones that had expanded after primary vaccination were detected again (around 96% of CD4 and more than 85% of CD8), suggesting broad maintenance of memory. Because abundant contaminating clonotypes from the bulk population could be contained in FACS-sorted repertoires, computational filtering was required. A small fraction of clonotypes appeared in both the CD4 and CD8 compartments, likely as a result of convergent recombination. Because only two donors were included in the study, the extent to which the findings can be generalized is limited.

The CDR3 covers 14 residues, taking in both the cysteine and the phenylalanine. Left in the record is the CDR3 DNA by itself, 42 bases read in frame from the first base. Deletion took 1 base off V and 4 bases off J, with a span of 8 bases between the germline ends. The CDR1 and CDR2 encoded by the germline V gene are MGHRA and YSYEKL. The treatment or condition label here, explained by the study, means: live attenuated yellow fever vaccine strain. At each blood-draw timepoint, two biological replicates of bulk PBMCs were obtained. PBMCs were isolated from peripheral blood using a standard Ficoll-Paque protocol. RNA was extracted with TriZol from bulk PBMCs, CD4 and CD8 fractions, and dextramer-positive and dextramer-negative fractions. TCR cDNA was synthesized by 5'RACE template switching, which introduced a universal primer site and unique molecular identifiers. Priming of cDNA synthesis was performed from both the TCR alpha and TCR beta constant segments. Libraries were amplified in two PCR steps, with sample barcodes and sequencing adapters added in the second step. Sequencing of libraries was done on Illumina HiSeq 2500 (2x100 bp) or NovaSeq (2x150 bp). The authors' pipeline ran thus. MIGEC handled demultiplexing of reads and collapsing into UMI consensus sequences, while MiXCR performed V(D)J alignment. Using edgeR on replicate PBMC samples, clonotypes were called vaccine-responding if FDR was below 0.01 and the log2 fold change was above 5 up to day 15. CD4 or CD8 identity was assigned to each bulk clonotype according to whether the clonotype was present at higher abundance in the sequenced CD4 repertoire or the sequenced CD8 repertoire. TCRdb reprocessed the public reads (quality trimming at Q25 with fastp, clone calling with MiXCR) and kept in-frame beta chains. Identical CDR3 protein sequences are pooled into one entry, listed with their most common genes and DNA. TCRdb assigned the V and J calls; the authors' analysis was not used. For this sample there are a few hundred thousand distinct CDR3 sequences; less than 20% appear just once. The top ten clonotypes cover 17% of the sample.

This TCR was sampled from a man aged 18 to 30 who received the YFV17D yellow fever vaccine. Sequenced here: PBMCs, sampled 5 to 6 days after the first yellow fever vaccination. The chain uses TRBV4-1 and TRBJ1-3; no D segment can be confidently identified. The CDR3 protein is CASSQGTFGNTIYF. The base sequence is TGCGCCAGCAGCCAAGGGACGTTCGGAAACACCATATATTTT.